This T cell receptor beta chain originates from a study of blood T cell repertoires in COVID-19. Overall study context: Material from acute and convalescent COVID-19 was sourced from the United States, Italy and Spain. From T cells, B-cell-depleted T cells, or PBMCs came the material, which was cDNA or gDNA.

Original analysis: It was from reference gene primer amplification that nucleated cell counts were estimated. Clones were read by immunoSEQ multiplex PCR, and TCRdb kept only the in-frame ones, dropping some. The V and J calls and the clone size are those of that table, but D and trimming were determined from the DNA. The data show under 450,000 clones, about 91% seen once. In Seattle, patients joined the study during active infection and were tracked longitudinally. Germline V CDR1 and CDR2: KGHDR, SFDVKD. The CDR3 has 14 residues. V was shortened by 5 bases and J by 1 base, with 8 bases between the two germline ends.

The TCR was taken from a woman aged 40 to 50 with COVID-19, enrolled during active disease. The chain recombines TRBV24-1 with TRBJ1-5; the D gene is possibly TRBD1 (6 bases). The sequenced sample was peripheral blood. For the CDR3, the DNA is TGTGCCACCAGTGGCAGGGGAAGCAATCAGCCCCAGCATTTT. Its translation is CATSGRGSNQPQHF.